This entry lists 31 T cell receptor beta chains sequenced from one sample in a study of Ad26.COV2.S vaccination and SARS-CoV-2 variants (dated by TCRdb to about 2021). The method behind the library was the immunoSEQ multiplex PCR assay. What TCRdb holds here is the immuneACCESS table cut down to in-frame rearrangements. Part of the clones is not present; checked against another copy, under half of the missing clones reflect an unresolved V gene, and the others are unexplained. The sample table shows roughly 350,000 clones, and 85% to 90% are seen once. The biggest ten clones account for roughly 4.8% of the sample. Interpreted using the paper, the treatment or condition label stands for: 19 received Ad26.COV2.S at low or high dose, single or two shots; about 5 received placebo; per-sample allocation not given. Repertoires of vaccine and placebo recipients were sequenced from samples taken on day 63 after the first injection.

This specimen consisted of peripheral blood, obtained in a trial of Ad26.COV2.S vaccine versus placebo. These receptors were collected from a person between 18 and 65 years old who received the Ad26.COV2.S COVID-19 vaccine or a placebo.

This sequence joins TRBV19 and TRBJ1-5, with 8 bases matching TRBD1. The CDR3 is 17 residues long. The trim removed 6 bases at V and 6 bases at J, leaving 16 bases unmatched. The germline V gene has CDR1 LNHDA and CDR2 SQIVND (reference sequence). The CDR3 spells CASSPRQGNGEGQPQHF. CDR3 DNA: TGTGCCAGTAGCCCTAGACAGGGGAACGGGGAAGGTCAGCCCCAGCATTTT.

The chain is built from TRBV5-6 and TRBJ2-7; the match to TRBD1 covers 9 bases. This CDR3 region has 14 residues. The V segment lost 2 bases and the J segment 5 bases; nucleotides outside the gene matches: 5. Germline V gene sequence: CDR1 SGHDT, CDR2 YYEEEE. CDR3 nucleotides: TGTGCCAGCAGCTTCGGACAGGGGTACGACGAGCAGTACTTC. It translates to CASSFGQGYDEQYF.

This chain uses TRBV5-4 with TRBJ2-7; the match to TRBD1 covers 10 bases. From germline, CDR1 is SGHNT and CDR2 YYREEE (reference sequence). Trimming took 4 bases from V and 0 from J; bases not matched to a gene: 1. The CDR3 spans 14 residues. This CDR3 is CASSRTGGSYEQYF. The CDR3 DNA sequence: TGTGCCAGCAGCCGGACAGGGGGCTCCTACGAGCAGTACTTC. Drawing the rest from reference TRBV5-4 and TRBJ2-7, the complete variable domain is ETGVTQSPTHLIKTRGQQVTLRCSSQSGHNTVSWYQQALGQGPQFIFQYYREEENGRGNFPPRFSGLQFPNYSSELNVNALELDDSALYLCASSRTGGSYEQYFGPGTRLTVT.

The sample holds a few counts of this clone. V gene TRBV27 combines with J gene TRBJ2-6; D gene uncertain. CDR3 size: 13 residues. Germline CDR1 reads MNHEY; CDR2 reads SMNVEV (reference sequence). V lost 4 bases to trimming and J lost 0 bases, with 1 base between them. The CDR3 region is CASSYSGANVLTF. The CDR3, as DNA: TGTGCCAGCAGTTACTCTGGGGCCAACGTCCTGACTTTC.

This chain links TRBV25-1 with TRBJ2-2; perhaps TRBD1 as D (5 bases). The germline V gene encodes CDR1 MGHDK and CDR2 SYGVNS. Trimming cost V 8 bases and J 4 bases, with 20 bases left between them. The CDR3 length is 16 residues. CDR3 protein: CASDLEDMISTGELFF. The CDR3 bases are TGTGCCAGCGACTTAGAGGACATGATATCCACCGGGGAGCTGTTTTTT.

CDR3 DNA sequence: TGTGCCAGCTCTTCTCGGGGGTCTACTGAAGCTTTCTTT. Its protein is CASSSRGSTEAFF. The chain has TRBV5-4 and TRBJ1-1; D may be TRBD1 (5 bases). The CDR3 runs 13 residues. The V gene's germline CDR1 is SGHNT and CDR2 YYREEE (reference sequence). V was trimmed by 7 bases and J by 5 bases, leaving 15 bases between them.

CDR3 region: CASSLAGTVDQPQHF. CDR3 sequence (DNA): TGTGCCAGCAGCTTGGCCGGGACAGTTGATCAGCCCCAGCATTTT. This rearrangement joins TRBV5-6 to TRBJ1-5; TRBD1 matches 7 bases. Trimming at V came to 0 bases and at J to 5 bases, leaving 5 bases not matched to a gene. Germline-derived CDR1 and CDR2 are SGHDT and YYEEEE. The CDR3 runs to 15 residues.

J is TRBJ2-2 and V is TRBV2; D tentatively reads TRBD1 or TRBD2 (6 bases each). Germline CDR1 SNHLY, CDR2 FYNNEI. This CDR3 has 14 residues. Trimming removed 7 bases from V and 5 bases from J, with 14 bases in between. CDR3 amino acids: CASNSGGQTGELFF. CDR3 nucleotides: TGTGCCAGCAACTCTGGGGGGCAAACCGGGGAGCTGTTTTTT.

This clone was found once. The chain couples TRBV10-2 to TRBJ2-7, with a tentative D call TRBD1 (6 bases). Trimming took off 8 bases at V and 2 bases at J, with 19 bases between the two ends. CDR3 length: 15 residues. Germline V gene sequence: CDR1 WSHSY, CDR2 SAAADI. The CDR3 sequence is CASGGGSRTTYEQYF. The CDR3 DNA sequence: TGCGCCAGCGGGGGCGGCTCCAGAACAACCTACGAGCAGTACTTC.

This chain links TRBV7-9 with TRBJ1-1, with unresolved D. The CDR3 has 17 amino acids. V was pared by 2 bases and J by 2 bases, with 18 bases between. Germline V gene lookup returns CDR1 SEHNR and CDR2 FQNEAQ (reference sequence). This chain's CDR3 is CASSLLYSVTGNTEAFF. CDR3 in DNA: TGTGCCAGCAGCTTACTTTATTCGGTCACGGGCAACACTGAAGCTTTCTTT.

The chain combines TRBV19 with TRBJ1-3; perhaps TRBD1 as D (6 bases). V was shortened by 7 bases and J by 0 bases, with 19 bases between the two germline ends. This CDR3 region has 17 residues. Germline CDR1 is LNHDA and CDR2 is SQIVND (reference sequence). The CDR3 loop is CASNPRTGTTSGNTIYF. The CDR3 DNA follows: TGTGCCAGTAACCCTCGCACCGGGACAACCTCTGGAAACACCATATATTTT.

This clone was counted once. The V gene is TRBV5-6, the J gene TRBJ1-2; the D is unclear. The germline V gene has CDR1 SGHDT and CDR2 YYEEEE. V shed 6 bases and J shed 7 bases, with 16 bases lying between them. The CDR3 is made up of 13 amino acids. The CDR3 DNA sequence: TGTGCCAGCACCCGACCACCCAGGTCTGGCTACACCTTC. Its translation: CASTRPPRSGYTF.

CDR3 sequence reads: CASRPGQPSSYEQYF. The DNA for the CDR3 is TGTGCCAGCAGACCGGGACAGCCGAGCTCCTACGAGCAGTACTTC. The V gene is TRBV28, the J gene TRBJ2-7; TRBD1 matches at 7 bases. There are 15 residues in the CDR3. V was pared by 6 bases and J by 0 bases, with 8 bases of the junction left unmatched. In germline, CDR1 is MDHEN, CDR2 SYDVKM.

The chain is built from TRBV28 and TRBJ2-3; D not resolved. The CDR3 is 11 amino acids. The ends were cut back, 5 bases at V and 6 bases at J, with 6 bases in the middle. Germline V gene sequence: CDR1 MDHEN, CDR2 SYDVKM. The CDR3 loop is CASSDEDTQYF. CDR3 bases: TGTGCCAGCAGTGACGAGGATACGCAGTATTTT.

This clone was counted once. The chain is built from TRBV3-1 (or the pseudogene TRBV3-2) and TRBJ1-3; 9 bases map to TRBD1. The CDR3 totals 16 residues. J gave up 0 bases and V 6 bases, and 6 bases lay outside the gene matches. In germline, CDR1 is LGHDT, CDR2 YNNKEL (reference sequence). Written as DNA, the CDR3 is TGTGCCAGCAGTGCGGGACAGGGCTTCTCTGGAAACACCATATATTTT. Amino acid sequence: CASSAGQGFSGNTIYF.

This clone occurred a few times. This sequence joins TRBV7-8 and TRBJ1-1, with D hard to call. V was pared by 5 bases and J by 7 bases, with 8 bases between. The CDR3 has 11 residues. Germline-derived CDR1 and CDR2 are SGHVS and FQNEAQ. This chain's CDR3 is CASSLLDEAFF. The CDR3 DNA reads as TGTGCCAGCAGCCTCCTTGATGAAGCTTTCTTT.

The V and J genes are TRBV11-2 and TRBJ2-4; possibly TRBD1 for D (6 bases). This CDR3 has 16 residues. Trimming shortened V by 1 base and J by 0 bases, and 10 bases separated the two germline ends. The germline V gene encodes CDR1 SGHAT and CDR2 FQNNGV. In nucleotides, the CDR3 is TGTGCCAGCAGCTTAGCCCAGACAGGAGCCAAAAACATTCAGTACTTC. Its protein is CASSLAQTGAKNIQYF.

The V gene is TRBV25-1, the J gene TRBJ1-1; D remains unclear. Germline assignment: CDR1 MGHDK and CDR2 SYGVNS. The CDR3 length is 15 residues. V shed 1 base and J shed 4 bases, with 13 bases lying between them. CDR3 in DNA: TGTGCCAGCAGTGAATCGGTGGTTTGGAGCACTGAAGCTTTCTTT. Its translation: CASSESVVWSTEAFF.

The genes are TRBV11-3 and TRBJ1-2; 9 bases match TRBD1. This CDR3 contains 16 residues. V lost 3 bases and J lost 3; bases outside the gene matches: 8. Germline loops: CDR1 SGHNT, CDR2 YENEEA. The CDR3 here is CASSFFSGQGDYGYTF. The CDR3 coding sequence is TGTGCCAGCAGCTTTTTTTCGGGACAGGGTGACTATGGCTACACCTTC.

This rearrangement joins TRBV19 to TRBJ1-2; 8 nucleotides agree with TRBD1. CDR3 length: 15 amino acids. The V segment lost 3 bases and the J segment 6 bases; nucleotides outside the gene matches: 9. Germline V gene sequence: CDR1 LNHDA, CDR2 SQIVND (reference sequence). The CDR3 loop is CASSILGQGIDGYTF. CDR3 sequence (DNA): TGTGCCAGTAGTATCCTCGGACAGGGCATTGATGGCTACACCTTC.

The gene calls are TRBV4-2 and TRBJ2-5; D may match TRBD1 or TRBD2 (6 bases each). The V and J ends lost 0 bases and 3 bases respectively, with 11 bases between them. Looked up from germline, CDR1 is LGHNA and CDR2 is YNFKEQ. The CDR3 runs to 15 residues. CDR3: CASSQDWRGEETQYF. The CDR3 DNA sequence: TGTGCCAGCAGCCAAGATTGGAGGGGGGAAGAGACCCAGTACTTC.

This clone came up once. This chain connects TRBV29-1 to TRBJ1-5; tentatively, D is TRBD1 (6 bases). CDR1 is SQVTM and CDR2 is ANQGSEA in the germline V gene. This CDR3 is 13 amino acids long. With 7 bases removed from V and 0 bases from J, the gap between germline ends came to 10 bases. DNA of the CDR3: TGCAGCGGCAGGGGTCCTAGCAATCAGCCCCAGCATTTT. It encodes CSGRGPSNQPQHF.

The chain recombines TRBV2 with TRBJ2-5, with D possibly matching TRBD1 (6 bases). The CDR3 covers 14 residues. Germline V gene sequence: CDR1 SNHLY, CDR2 FYNNEI. V lost 5 bases and J 5 bases, leaving 15 bases between the germline ends. The CDR3 spells CASSYQDRAETQYF. The CDR3 DNA follows: TGTGCCAGCAGTTACCAGGACAGAGCGGAGACCCAGTACTTC.

This rearrangement joins TRBV5-4 to TRBJ2-3, with D perhaps being TRBD1 or TRBD2 (5 bases each). V shed 4 bases and J shed 2 bases, with 17 bases lying between them. This CDR3 spans 16 amino acids. CDR1 is SGHNT, CDR2 YYREEE, per germline (reference sequence). The DNA of the CDR3 is TGTGCCAGCAGCCTCCGGGACGAACCTCTCACAGATACGCAGTATTTT. The encoded protein is CASSLRDEPLTDTQYF.

The chain has TRBV30 and TRBJ2-6; D gene ambiguous. This CDR3 comprises 14 residues. The germline gives CDR1 GTSNPN, CDR2 SVGIG (reference sequence). V lost 4 bases to trimming and J lost 0 bases, with 7 bases between them. DNA of the CDR3: TGTGCCTGGACAGTCCCCTCTGGGGCCAACGTCCTGACTTTC. This codes for CAWTVPSGANVLTF. Variable domain in full (rest from reference TRBV30 and TRBJ2-6): SQTIHQWPATLVQPVGSPLSLECTVEGTSNPNLYWYRQAAGRGLQLLFYSVGIGQISSEVPQNLSASRPQDRQFILSSKKLLLSDSGFYLCAWTVPSGANVLTFGAGSRLTVL.

The gene calls are TRBV4-3 and TRBJ1-4, with D possibly TRBD1 on 5 matching bases. This CDR3 contains 16 residues. Germline V lookup: CDR1 LGHNA, CDR2 YSLEER. With 4 bases removed from V and 4 bases from J, the gap between germline ends came to 16 bases. CDR3 sequence: CASSLNSRGRNEKLFF. In DNA, the CDR3 is TGCGCCAGCAGCCTGAACTCAAGGGGTCGTAATGAAAAACTGTTTTTT.

The V and J genes are TRBV19 and TRBJ1-5; D is uncertain. CDR1 and CDR2 from the germline V gene are LNHDA and SQIVND (reference sequence). There are 14 residues in the CDR3. Trimming shortened V by 4 bases and J by 0 bases, and 7 bases separated the two germline ends. CDR3 nucleotide sequence: TGTGCCAGTAGTAGACGTGATAGCAATCAGCCCCAGCATTTT. Protein product: CASSRRDSNQPQHF.

J is TRBJ1-5 and V is TRBV11-2, with D unclear. The CDR3 is 13 residues long. Trimming shortened V by 2 bases and J by 9 bases, and 11 bases separated the two germline ends. Germline V lookup: CDR1 SGHAT, CDR2 FQNNGV. CDR3: CASSLFDAGPQHF. The CDR3 nucleotides are TGTGCCAGCAGCTTATTCGACGCTGGGCCCCAGCATTTT.

Comments on this clone: Other DNA sequences in the sample encode the same CDR3. The chain employs TRBV28 and TRBJ2-7; the match to TRBD2 covers 7 bases. V dropped 2 bases and J dropped 3; count of bases not matched to a gene: 4. The CDR3 contains 14 residues. Germline loops: CDR1 MDHEN, CDR2 SYDVKM. CDR3 sequence: CASSLIGGSYEQYF. The CDR3 DNA is TGTGCCAGCAGTTTAATCGGCGGGAGCTACGAGCAGTACTTC.

The chain couples TRBV15 to TRBJ2-3; the D is unclear. In germline, CDR1 is LNHNV, CDR2 YYDKDF (reference sequence). The CDR3 spans 14 residues. V lost 3 bases and J lost 6, with 13 bases in between. Here the CDR3 reads CATSRSAPWDTQYF. The CDR3, as DNA: TGTGCCACCAGCAGGTCGGCCCCGTGGGATACGCAGTATTTT.

Here the CDR3 DNA reads TGTGCCAGCAGCTCACGTACTAGCGGGGGGGCTGGCGGGGAGCTGTTTTTT. Translating it yields CASSSRTSGGAGGELFF. V is TRBV11-2 and J is TRBJ2-2, with 13 bases fitting TRBD2. Germline lookup yields CDR1 SGHAT and CDR2 FQNNGV. Unmatched junction bases numbered 9, after V lost 4 bases and J lost 7 bases. The CDR3 is 17 residues long.